The 16 T cell receptor beta chains given below trace back to one sample, sequenced in a study of blood T cells in healthy people across ages. Then a second PCR, running roughly 7 to 12 cycles, was carried out with a sample-barcoded 5' primer and a J-beta primer mix. TCRdb passed the 5' RACE reads through MiXCR, listing each CDR3 protein once. The repertoire holds approximately 690,000 distinct CDR3 sequences, with 40% to 50% as singletons. Sequencing was done on a sample of blood. The receptor set was obtained from a man aged 80 or over in good health.

This clonotype was seen ten or more times. The rearrangement uses TRBV25-1 and TRBJ1-4, with D perhaps matching TRBD1 (5 bases). CDR1 is MGHDK, CDR2 SYGVNS, per germline. This CDR3 has 14 amino acids. V lost 6 bases, J lost 8 bases, and 16 bases lay in between. CDR3 sequence (DNA): TGTGCCAGCAGGGGGACTGGGGATAGGGAAAAACTGTTTTTT. Residues: CASRGTGDREKLFF.

The rearrangement links TRBV4-3 to TRBJ1-6; D is ambiguous. The CDR3 is 13 amino acids. Trimming removed 5 bases at V and 8 bases at J, with 10 bases between. CDR1 LGHNA and CDR2 YSLEER come from the germline V gene. CDR3 bases: TGCGCCAGCAGCTTAGTGGTCGATTCACCCCTCCACTTT. It is translated as CASSLVVDSPLHF.

The chain joins TRBV4-1 to TRBJ2-1; 8 bases align to TRBD2. The J call is doubtful: the DNA matches TRBJ2-7 better. The CDR3 extends over 15 amino acids. CDR1 MGHRA and CDR2 YSYEKL come from the germline V gene. CDR3 protein: CASSQPTSDYNEQYF. The CDR3 DNA follows: TGCGCCAGCAGCCAACCGACTAGCGATTACAATGAGCAGTACTTC.

This chain connects TRBV6-2 or TRBV6-3 to TRBJ2-5, with 9 bases fitting TRBD1. The end of the DNA is better explained by TRBJ2-7, so the J call may be wrong. The length of the CDR3 is 14 residues. CDR1 MNHEY and CDR2 SVGEGT come from the germline V gene. CDR3 amino acids: CASSYGTGSDEQYF. CDR3 sequence (DNA): TGTGCCAGCAGTTACGGGACAGGGTCCGACGAGCAGTACTTC.

The chain employs TRBV27 and TRBJ1-6; TRBD1 agrees at 7 bases. J was trimmed by 9 bases and V by 8 bases; bases with no gene match: 13. This CDR3 is built from 15 residues. Germline V CDR1 and CDR2: MNHEY, SMNVEV (reference sequence). The CDR3, as DNA: TGTGCCAGCGCGTTTCAGGGACAGCTTCCTTCACCCCTCCACTTT. Amino acid sequence: CASAFQGQLPSPLHF.

This clonotype was counted between two and nine times. V and J are TRBV20-1 and TRBJ2-1, with 11 positions matching TRBD2. V was clipped by 6 bases and J by 5 bases; unmatched bases: 9. Germline CDR1 DFQATT, CDR2 SNEGSKA (reference sequence). The CDR3 sequence is 15 residues long. CDR3 in amino acids: CSAPRPSGGHNEQFF. The CDR3, as DNA: TGCAGTGCCCCCAGACCTAGCGGGGGGCACAATGAGCAGTTCTTC.

A word on this clonotype: At one end, the junction sequence differs from germline, possibly due to a read error. The V and J genes are TRBV6-2 or TRBV6-3 and TRBJ1-1; D call uncertain. This CDR3 has 15 amino acids. CDR1 is MNHEY and CDR2 is SVGEGT in the germline V gene. This CDR3 reads CASRVIGLPNTEAFF. CDR3 in DNA: TGTGCCAGCAGAGTTATTGGACTGCCGAACACGGAAGCTTTCTTT.

This clonotype was seen a handful of times. V is TRBV20-1 and J is TRBJ2-1; 14 bases agree with TRBD2. The V segment lost 1 base and the J segment 4 bases; nucleotides outside the gene matches: 6. This CDR3 spans 17 amino acids. Germline values: CDR1 DFQATT, CDR2 SNEGSKA (reference sequence). The CDR3 nucleotides are TGCAGTGCTAGAGGCGGGACTAGCGGGAGAGATTACAATGAGCAGTTCTTC. It codes for CSARGGTSGRDYNEQFF.

The gene calls are TRBV2 and TRBJ2-3, with 9 positions matching TRBD2. The V gene's germline CDR1 is SNHLY and CDR2 FYNNEI. CDR3 size: 14 residues. J gave up 6 bases and V 6 bases, and 7 bases lay outside the gene matches. CDR3 nucleotides: TGTGCCAGCAGGGGACTAGCAACCTTTGATACGCAGTATTTT. Protein sequence: CASRGLATFDTQYF.

This chain links TRBV6-2 or TRBV6-3 with TRBJ2-5, with 7 bases that match TRBD2. Near its end, the DNA agrees better with TRBJ2-7, so the J call may be wrong. Germline CDR1 is MNHEY and CDR2 is SVGEGT. The CDR3 covers 16 residues. The CDR3 sequence: CASSFTSSGILYEQYF. DNA for the CDR3: TGTGCCAGCAGTTTCACGTCAAGCGGGATCCTTTACGAGCAGTACTTC.

This clonotype was seen a handful of times. V usage is TRBV28 and J usage is TRBJ1-1; D is uncertain. V dropped 4 bases and J dropped 8 bases, with 8 bases sitting between them. Germline V lookup: CDR1 MDHEN, CDR2 SYDVKM. The CDR3 extends over 11 amino acids. The CDR3 DNA follows: TGTGCCAGCAGTTACCGGCTGGAAGCTTTCTTT. Protein sequence: CASSYRLEAFF.

In this sample, this clonotype turned up a few times. The chain recombines TRBV7-9 with TRBJ2-3; D remains unclear. With 4 bases removed from V and 9 bases from J, the gap between germline ends came to 11 bases. Germline V gene data show CDR1 as SEHNR and CDR2 as FQNEAQ (reference sequence). This CDR3 spans 12 amino acids. CDR3 DNA: TGTGCCAGCAGCTCTCAGCCCGGGACGCAGTATTTT. Encoded protein: CASSSQPGTQYF.

J is TRBJ2-7 and V is TRBV5-1; TRBD1 or TRBD2 may be the D gene (5 bases each). Germline V gene sequence: CDR1 SGHRS, CDR2 YFSETQ. The CDR3 length is 14 residues. V lost 5 bases to trimming and J lost 4 bases, with 16 bases between them. CDR3 loop: CASSGTRGTYEQYF. The DNA for the CDR3 is TGCGCCAGCAGTGGGACCAGAGGTACTTACGAGCAGTACTTC. The full variable domain, in which reference TRBV5-1 and TRBJ2-7 provide the parts outside the CDR3, is KAGVTQTPRYLIKTRGQQVTLSCSPISGHRSVSWYQQTPGQGLQFLFEYFSETQRNKGNFPGRFSGRQFSNSRSEMNVSTLELGDSALYLCASSGTRGTYEQYFGPGTRLTVT.

The chain is built from TRBV20-1 and TRBJ2-3; a weak D match, TRBD1 (5 bases). Trimming pared 5 bases from V and 4 bases from J, leaving 10 bases between. This CDR3 is 12 amino acids long. CDR1 DFQATT and CDR2 SNEGSKA come from the germline V gene (reference sequence). CDR3 sequence: CSAGHGADTQYF. The CDR3, as DNA: TGCAGTGCTGGACATGGCGCAGATACGCAGTATTTT.

A remark on this clonotype: Possible read error: a much larger clone is one base away. CDR3 protein: CASSPLGTNTQYF. CDR3 in DNA: TGTGCCAGCAGCCCGCTAGGTACAAATACGCAGTATTTT. This chain uses TRBV28 with TRBJ2-3; D not resolved. The CDR3 sequence is 13 residues long. V gave up 6 bases and J gave up 7 bases, with 14 bases separating them. Per the germline V gene, CDR1 is MDHEN and CDR2 is SYDVKM.

This clonotype turned up a few times. The chain recombines TRBV13 with TRBJ1-1; no reliable D call. V dropped 2 bases and J dropped 10 bases, with 8 bases sitting between them. The germline gives CDR1 PRHDT, CDR2 FYEKMQ (reference sequence). The CDR3 extends over 11 amino acids. The CDR3 bases are TGTGCCAGCAGCTTACTGCGGGGAGCTTTCTTT. Its translation is CASSLLRGAFF.